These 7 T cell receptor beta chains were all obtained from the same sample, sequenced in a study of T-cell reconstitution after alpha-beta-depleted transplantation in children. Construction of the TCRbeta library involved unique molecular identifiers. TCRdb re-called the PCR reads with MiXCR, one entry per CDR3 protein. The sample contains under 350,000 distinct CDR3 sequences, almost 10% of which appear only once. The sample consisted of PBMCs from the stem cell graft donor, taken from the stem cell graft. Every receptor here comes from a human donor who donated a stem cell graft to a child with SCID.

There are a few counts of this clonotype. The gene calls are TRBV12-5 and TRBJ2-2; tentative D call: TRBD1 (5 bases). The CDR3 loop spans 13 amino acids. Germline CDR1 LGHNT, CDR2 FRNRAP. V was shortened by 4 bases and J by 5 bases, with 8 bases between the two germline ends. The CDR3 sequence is CASGSTETGELFF. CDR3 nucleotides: TGTGCTAGTGGTTCGACAGAAACCGGGGAGCTGTTTTTT.

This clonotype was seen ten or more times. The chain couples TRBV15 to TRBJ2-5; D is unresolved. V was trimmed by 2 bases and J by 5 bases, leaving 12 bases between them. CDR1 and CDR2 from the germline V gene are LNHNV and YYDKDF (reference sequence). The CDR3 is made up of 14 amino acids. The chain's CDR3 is CATSRSRVEETQYF. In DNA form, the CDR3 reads TGTGCCACCAGCAGATCACGTGTTGAGGAGACCCAGTACTTC.

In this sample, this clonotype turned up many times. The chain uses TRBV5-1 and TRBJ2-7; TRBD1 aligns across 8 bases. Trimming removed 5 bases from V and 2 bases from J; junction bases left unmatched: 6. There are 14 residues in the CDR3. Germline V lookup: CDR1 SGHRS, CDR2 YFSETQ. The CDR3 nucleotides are TGCGCCAGCAGACGGACAGGGAATACCTACGAGCAGTACTTC. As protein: CASRRTGNTYEQYF.

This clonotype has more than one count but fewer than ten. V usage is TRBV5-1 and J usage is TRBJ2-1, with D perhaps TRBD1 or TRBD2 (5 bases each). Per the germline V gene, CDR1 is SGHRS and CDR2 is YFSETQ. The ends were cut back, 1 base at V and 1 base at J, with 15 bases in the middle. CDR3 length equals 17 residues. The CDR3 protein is CASSLRGQGGSYNEQFF. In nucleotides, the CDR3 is TGCGCCAGCAGCTTGCGGGGCCAAGGAGGATCCTACAATGAGCAGTTCTTC.

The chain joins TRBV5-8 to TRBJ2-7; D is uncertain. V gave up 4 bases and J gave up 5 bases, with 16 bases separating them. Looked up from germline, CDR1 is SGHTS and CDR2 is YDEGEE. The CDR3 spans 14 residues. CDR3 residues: CASSLLEIEHEQYF. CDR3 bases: TGTGCCAGCAGCCTCCTGGAGATAGAACACGAGCAGTACTTC.

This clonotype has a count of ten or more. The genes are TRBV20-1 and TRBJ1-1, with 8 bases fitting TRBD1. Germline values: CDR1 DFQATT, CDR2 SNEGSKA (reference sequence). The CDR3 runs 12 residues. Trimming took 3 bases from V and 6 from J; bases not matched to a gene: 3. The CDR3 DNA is TGCAGTGCTAGGTCGACAGGGGCTGAAGCTTTCTTT. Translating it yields CSARSTGAEAFF.

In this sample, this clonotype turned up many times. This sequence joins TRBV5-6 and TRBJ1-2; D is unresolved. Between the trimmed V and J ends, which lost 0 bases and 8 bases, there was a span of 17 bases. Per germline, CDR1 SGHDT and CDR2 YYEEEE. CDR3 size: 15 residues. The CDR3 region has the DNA TGTGCCAGCAGCTTGGCCAGGAGGGTCCTTGGGGGCTACACCTTC. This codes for CASSLARRVLGGYTF.